Presented here are 30 T cell receptor beta chains from one specimen sequenced in a study of blood T cells in healthy people across ages. Primed by a sample-barcoded 5' primer and a J-beta primer mix, a second PCR proceeded for about 7 to 11 cycles. One entry per CDR3 protein, called by TCRdb with MiXCR from the 5' RACE reads. The profile shows roughly 500,000 distinct CDR3 sequences, 27% of them singletons. Specimen: blood. These TCRs come from a woman aged 70-85 years in good health.

The gene calls are TRBV29-1 and TRBJ2-4; TRBD2 is a possible D gene (6 bases). V was shortened by 7 bases and J by 6 bases, with 13 bases between the two germline ends. Per the germline V gene, CDR1 is SQVTM and CDR2 is ANQGSEA. The CDR3 consists of 12 residues. CDR3: CSAQLGGNIQYF. CDR3 in DNA: TGCAGCGCCCAGTTGGGAGGAAACATTCAGTACTTC.

This clonotype turned up a few times. V gene TRBV29-1 combines with J gene TRBJ2-2; 10 bases align to TRBD2. CDR1 and CDR2 from the germline V gene are SQVTM and ANQGSEA. The CDR3 is 17 residues long. J lost 2 bases, V lost 2 bases, and 8 bases had no gene match. The CDR3 here is CSVELSLAGVNTGELFF. In DNA form, the CDR3 reads TGCAGCGTTGAACTATCTCTAGCGGGGGTTAACACCGGGGAGCTGTTTTTT.

The chain is built from TRBV2 and TRBJ1-1; tentatively, D is TRBD1 (5 bases). The CDR3 covers 16 residues. Trimming cost V 4 bases and J 1 base, with 16 bases left between them. The V gene's germline CDR1 is SNHLY and CDR2 FYNNEI. The CDR3 DNA follows: TGTGCCAGCAGTGGGGGACTAGGTCAAGGGAACACTGAAGCTTTCTTT. Translating gives CASSGGLGQGNTEAFF.

CDR3 amino acids: CASSLAEVTPAYF. Here the CDR3 DNA reads TGTGCCAGCAGCTTAGCAGAGGTCACCCCAGCGTACTTC. The rearrangement joins TRBV11-2 to TRBJ2-7; D is uncertain. CDR3 length: 13 amino acids. Trimming took off 1 base at V and 12 bases at J, with 16 bases between the two ends. Germline values: CDR1 SGHAT, CDR2 FQNNGV.

The chain carries TRBV5-1 and TRBJ1-3; perhaps TRBD1 as D (5 bases). The CDR3 has 14 amino acids. The germline CDR1 and CDR2 sequences are SGHRS and YFSETQ. Deletions cut 4 bases from V and 4 bases from J, with 12 bases between. The CDR3 loop reads CASSNDSSGNTIYF. The CDR3 bases are TGCGCCAGCAGCAACGACAGCTCCGGAAACACCATATATTTT.

This clonotype has just a few counts. The CDR3 DNA reads TGCAGTGCCATGGGACTAGCGGGGGCAGAGACCCAGTACTTC. Its protein is CSAMGLAGAETQYF. This sequence joins TRBV20-1 and TRBJ2-5; 14 positions agree with TRBD2. Per the germline V gene, CDR1 is DFQATT and CDR2 is SNEGSKA (reference sequence). V dropped 6 bases and J dropped 4; count of bases not matched to a gene: 4. The CDR3 covers 14 residues.

This clonotype has more than one count but fewer than ten. Sequence at one end of the junction differs from germline and may be a read error. The chain employs TRBV18 and TRBJ1-6; weak D call: TRBD1 (5 bases). Germline CDR1 reads KGHSH; CDR2 reads LQKENI. The CDR3 totals 14 residues. CDR3 coding DNA: TGTGCCGGCTCATCTCAGGGAGGCGGTTCACCCCTCCACTTT. It encodes CAGSSQGGGSPLHF.

The table lists this clonotype with a few counts. This chain joins TRBV7-9 and TRBJ2-1; D ambiguous. This CDR3 comprises 13 residues. CDR1 and CDR2 from the germline V gene are SEHNR and FQNEAQ (reference sequence). The V end was cut by 2 bases, the J end by 6 bases, with 8 bases between. DNA for the CDR3: TGTGCCAGCAGCTTATTTACGGTCAATGAGCAGTTCTTC. Translated, it gives CASSLFTVNEQFF.

Comments on this clonotype: One end of the junction does not line up with germline, which may come from a read error. V gene TRBV14 combines with J gene TRBJ2-1, with no clear D. Germline values: CDR1 SGHDN, CDR2 FVKESK. The CDR3 totals 12 residues. The CDR3 DNA is TGTGCCAGCAGCCAAGATTACATTGAGCAGTTCTTC. Translating it yields CASSQDYIEQFF.

The CDR3 here is CSARSFLLTDGYTF. The CDR3 DNA reads TGCAGTGCTCGCTCCTTTTTACTGACCGATGGCTACACCTTC. This chain connects TRBV20-1 to TRBJ1-2; no clear D. The ends were cut back, 5 bases at V and 6 bases at J, with 19 bases in the middle. The V gene's germline CDR1 is DFQATT and CDR2 SNEGSKA (reference sequence). This CDR3 has 14 amino acids.

Only a few counts were recorded for this clonotype. The chain joins TRBV6-5 to TRBJ2-5; D is possibly TRBD2 (7 bases). Germline loops: CDR1 MNHEY, CDR2 SVGAGI. Trimming stripped 2 bases from V and 4 bases from J, with 23 bases between. The CDR3 runs to 18 residues. The CDR3 sequence: CASSYGYSGGRMGETQYF. DNA of the CDR3: TGTGCCAGCAGTTACGGGTATTCGGGGGGCCGCATGGGAGAGACCCAGTACTTC.

This clonotype was seen a few times. The chain recombines TRBV20-1 with TRBJ2-5; 10 nucleotides agree with TRBD2. Germline assignment: CDR1 DFQATT and CDR2 SNEGSKA (reference sequence). The V and J ends lost 0 bases and 2 bases, in that order; junction bases with no gene match: 15. The CDR3 is 19 amino acids. The CDR3 DNA follows: TGCAGTGCTAGAGATTCCTATAAAAGAGCTAGCGGGGGACAAGAGACCCAGTACTTC. It specifies CSARDSYKRASGGQETQYF.

This chain connects TRBV20-1 to TRBJ2-4; D is undetermined. Trimming left V 0 bases short and J 4 bases short, with 7 bases between. Germline V gene data show CDR1 as DFQATT and CDR2 as SNEGSKA (reference sequence). The CDR3 is made up of 13 amino acids. CDR3 nucleotides: TGCAGTGCTAGAGATACATCTAAAAACATTCAGTACTTC. Translated, it gives CSARDTSKNIQYF.

This chain connects TRBV5-1 to TRBJ1-2, with TRBD1 matching over 8 bases. This CDR3 spans 14 amino acids. Germline CDR1 is SGHRS and CDR2 is YFSETQ. The V segment lost 4 bases and the J segment 5 bases; nucleotides outside the gene matches: 7. The CDR3 loop reads CASSRTQGEYGYTF. DNA for the CDR3: TGCGCCAGCAGCCGAACACAGGGGGAGTATGGCTACACCTTC.

V usage is TRBV7-9 and J usage is TRBJ1-1, with TRBD1 matching over 7 bases. Germline CDR1 reads SEHNR; CDR2 reads FQNEAQ (reference sequence). V shed 4 bases, J shed 4 bases, and the junction held 15 bases outside the gene matches. The CDR3 sequence is 17 residues long. This CDR3 reads CASSSRGAGNSGTEAFF. CDR3 in DNA: TGTGCCAGCAGCTCCAGGGGGGCAGGGAACTCTGGCACTGAAGCTTTCTTT. Full variable domain (rest looked up from reference TRBV7-9 and TRBJ1-1): DTGVSQNPRHKITKRGQNVTFRCDPISEHNRLYWYRQTLGQGPEFLTYFQNEAQLEKSRLLSDRFSAERPKGSFSTLEIQRTEQGDSAMYLCASSSRGAGNSGTEAFFGQGTRLTVV.

The chain recombines TRBV11-2 with TRBJ2-5, with a possible D match to TRBD2 (6 bases). The J call may be incorrect, as the DNA end agrees better with TRBJ2-1. The germline CDR1 and CDR2 sequences are SGHAT and FQNNGV. This CDR3 region has 15 residues. CDR3 residues: CASSLERGDYNEQFF. As DNA, the CDR3 is TGTGCCAGCAGCTTAGAGCGCGGGGACTACAATGAGCAGTTCTTC.

The chain recombines TRBV15 with TRBJ2-2; D unclear. The ends were cut back, 1 base at V and 3 bases at J, with 6 bases in the middle. This CDR3 has 14 amino acids. The germline gives CDR1 LNHNV, CDR2 YYDKDF (reference sequence). This CDR3 is CATSRGHDTGELFF. The CDR3 DNA reads as TGTGCCACCAGCAGAGGCCATGACACCGGGGAGCTGTTTTTT.

This clonotype was observed a few times. V and J are TRBV29-1 and TRBJ2-3; D is tentatively TRBD1 or TRBD2 (5 bases each). Germline CDR1 and CDR2: SQVTM and ANQGSEA. Trimming pared 7 bases from V and 2 bases from J, leaving 19 bases between. There are 15 residues in the CDR3. The CDR3 DNA sequence: TGCAGCGCTTCCAACAGAGGGGCTTCCACAGATACGCAGTATTTT. Protein: CSASNRGASTDTQYF.

The chain links TRBV20-1 to TRBJ2-5; the D gene is possibly TRBD2 (5 bases). CDR1 and CDR2 (germline): DFQATT, SNEGSKA (reference sequence). The CDR3 covers 10 residues. V dropped 4 bases and J dropped 7 bases, with 7 bases sitting between them. CDR3 amino acids: CSATRGTQYF. The CDR3 DNA follows: TGCAGTGCTACCCGGGGGACCCAGTACTTC.

This clonotype was counted at least ten times. The chain recombines TRBV2 with TRBJ2-2; D might be TRBD1 (5 bases). Germline loops: CDR1 SNHLY, CDR2 FYNNEI. Trimming pared 6 bases from V and 3 bases from J, leaving 8 bases between. The CDR3 consists of 13 residues. The CDR3 is CASRKGYTGELFF. CDR3 nucleotides: TGTGCCAGCAGGAAGGGGTACACCGGGGAGCTGTTTTTT.

The V and J genes are TRBV20-1 and TRBJ2-3; 8 bases align to TRBD2. The CDR3 is 16 residues long. Germline V gene data show CDR1 as DFQATT and CDR2 as SNEGSKA (reference sequence). The V segment lost 1 base and the J segment 1 base; nucleotides outside the gene matches: 7. The CDR3 sequence is CSARAPAGARTDTQYF. In DNA form, the CDR3 reads TGCAGTGCTAGAGCGCCAGCGGGGGCTCGCACAGATACGCAGTATTTT.

The table lists this clonotype with a few counts. The rearrangement joins TRBV28 to TRBJ2-3; the D is unclear. Germline loops: CDR1 MDHEN, CDR2 SYDVKM. This CDR3 has 12 residues. Trimming removed 3 bases from V and 13 bases from J, with 14 bases in between. The CDR3 region has the DNA TGTGCCAGCAGTTTTGCAAGTAACCGGGAGTATTTT. Amino acid sequence: CASSFASNREYF.

There are a few counts of this clonotype. The V and J genes are TRBV12-5 and TRBJ2-7, with D uncertain. CDR3 length: 13 amino acids. CDR1 and CDR2 (germline): LGHNT, FRNRAP. V lost 6 bases, J lost 3 bases, and 12 bases lay in between. The CDR3 spells CASGLDVYYEQYF. CDR3 sequence (DNA): TGTGCTAGTGGCCTCGACGTATACTACGAGCAGTACTTC.

The J gene is TRBJ1-1, the V gene TRBV20-1; unclear D gene. The germline CDR1 and CDR2 sequences are DFQATT and SNEGSKA (reference sequence). Trimming stripped 3 bases from V and 10 bases from J, with 18 bases between. The CDR3 covers 13 residues. CDR3 residues: CSASFGSPLGAFF. The DNA for the CDR3 is TGCAGTGCTAGCTTTGGCAGCCCCCTGGGAGCTTTCTTT.

The chain employs TRBV7-2 and TRBJ2-6; the D is unclear. Germline CDR1 is SGHTA and CDR2 is FQGNSA. The CDR3 is 15 residues long. The V and J ends lost 5 bases and 0 bases respectively, with 8 bases between them. CDR3 protein: CASSPFSSGANVLTF. The CDR3, as DNA: TGTGCCAGCAGCCCCTTTAGCTCTGGGGCCAACGTCCTGACTTTC.

The J gene is TRBJ2-7, the V gene TRBV10-3; D perhaps matches TRBD2 (5 bases). With the DNA end fitting TRBJ2-1 better, the J assignment may be wrong. The CDR3 is 12 amino acids. Germline V gene sequence: CDR1 ENHRY, CDR2 SYGVKD. DNA of the CDR3: TGTGCCATCAGTGAGTCGAGGAGGGAGCAGTTCTTC. Translating it yields CAISESRREQFF.

This clonotype showed up just a few times. The chain uses TRBV4-2 and TRBJ1-1; D perhaps matches TRBD1 (6 bases). Trimming shortened V by 0 bases and J by 3 bases, and 14 bases separated the two germline ends. The germline gives CDR1 LGHNA, CDR2 YNFKEQ. The CDR3 is made up of 16 amino acids. The CDR3 nucleotides read TGTGCCAGCAGCCAAGAGGGGACAAGATTTTACACTGAAGCTTTCTTT. Encoded protein: CASSQEGTRFYTEAFF.

The chain joins TRBV5-1 to TRBJ1-1; D is possibly TRBD1 (6 bases). This CDR3 region has 12 residues. Germline CDR1 SGHRS, CDR2 YFSETQ. V dropped 7 bases and J dropped 2 bases, with 9 bases sitting between them. The CDR3: CASGGANTEAFF. The CDR3 nucleotides read TGCGCCAGCGGGGGGGCAAACACTGAAGCTTTCTTT. The complete variable domain, with remaining parts taken from reference TRBV5-1 and TRBJ1-1, reads KAGVTQTPRYLIKTRGQQVTLSCSPISGHRSVSWYQQTPGQGLQFLFEYFSETQRNKGNFPGRFSGRQFSNSRSEMNVSTLELGDSALYLCASGGANTEAFFGQGTRLTVV.

The CDR3 nucleotides are TGTGCCAGCAGCCAAGACAGGAAGAACACCGGGGAGCTGTTTTTT. Translated: CASSQDRKNTGELFF. This rearrangement joins TRBV12-3 or TRBV12-4 to TRBJ2-2, with TRBD1 as a possible D gene (6 bases). The CDR3 is made up of 15 amino acids. V lost 6 bases and J lost 1, with 12 bases in between.

This clonotype appeared a few times. The chain carries TRBV21-1 and TRBJ1-4; the table's D gene call, TRBD1, was not cross checked with the DNA. TRBV21-1 is a documented pseudogene. This CDR3 contains 14 residues. The CDR3 protein is CASRRQATNEKLFF. Here the CDR3 DNA reads TGTGCCAGCAGAAGACAGGCAACTAATGAAAAACTGTTTTTT.